This paragraph reports one TCR beta chain. Its antigen remains unidentified. Relative to the germline gene, one junction end is altered; a read error may explain this. This specimen comes from a study of T cell repertoires in cytomegalovirus infection. The wider study: The authors used CMV epitopes that were HLA-C-restricted (recently identified) and HLA-B-restricted (well studied). A matching HLA type, together with CMV infection, was signaled by public TCR beta signatures. Notes on the study in general: The study found HLA-C-restricted CMV-specific TCR beta clonotypes dominating the ex vivo response.

The germline CDR1 and CDR2 sequences are SGHAT and FQNNGV. The CDR3 has 14 amino acids. One entry per CDR3 protein results from TCRdb running MiXCR on the reads. Of some 560,000 distinct CDR3 sequences in the sample, under 45% were seen once. This sequence joins TRBV11-2 and TRBJ2-3; unclear D gene. This clonotype originated in a human donor in good health (CMV status not recorded). Some clones in this sample may be carry-over from other donors' samples. Here the sequenced sample was cultured PBMCs, taken from culture after CMV antigen stimulation. In nucleotides, the CDR3 is TGTGCCAGCAACTTAGACTGGAACACAGATACGCAGTATTTT. Translation: CASNLDWNTDTQYF.